This TCR beta chain comes out of a study of early T cells in non-severe SARS-CoV-2 infection. The V gene lost 0 bases and the J gene lost 0 bases, with 9 bases spanning the gap. This CDR3 contains 16 residues. Germline V gene sequence: CDR1 LNHDA, CDR2 SQIVND (reference sequence). TCRdb processed the 5' RACE reads anew with MiXCR; each CDR3 protein has one entry. The sample comprises about 26,000 distinct CDR3 sequences, less than 5% of which are singletons, and around 6.2% rests with the top ten. This clonotype was recorded many times. The sequence came from an adult who was a healthcare worker with PCR-confirmed SARS-CoV-2 infection or an uninfected control (not recorded which). Sequencing was done on a sample of whole blood. The chain employs TRBV19 and TRBJ1-5; D not certain. CDR3 DNA: TGTGCCAGTAGTATAGAGAAAATAACTAGCAATCAGCCCCAGCATTTT. Its protein is CASSIEKITSNQPQHF.